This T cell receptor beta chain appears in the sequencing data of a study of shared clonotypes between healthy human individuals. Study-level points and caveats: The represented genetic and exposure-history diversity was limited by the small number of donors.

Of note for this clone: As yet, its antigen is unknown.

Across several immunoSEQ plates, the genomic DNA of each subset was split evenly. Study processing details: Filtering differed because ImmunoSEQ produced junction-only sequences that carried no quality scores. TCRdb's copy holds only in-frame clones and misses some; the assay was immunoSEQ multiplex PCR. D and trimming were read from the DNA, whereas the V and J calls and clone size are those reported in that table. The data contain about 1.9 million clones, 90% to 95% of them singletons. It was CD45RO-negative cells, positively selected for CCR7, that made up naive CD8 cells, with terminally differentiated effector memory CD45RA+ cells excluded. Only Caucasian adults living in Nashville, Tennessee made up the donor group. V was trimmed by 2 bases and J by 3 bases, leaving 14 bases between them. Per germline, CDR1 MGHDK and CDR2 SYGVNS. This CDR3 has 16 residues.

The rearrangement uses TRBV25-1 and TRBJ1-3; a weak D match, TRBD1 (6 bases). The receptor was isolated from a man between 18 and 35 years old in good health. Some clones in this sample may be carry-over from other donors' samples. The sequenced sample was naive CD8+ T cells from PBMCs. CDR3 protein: CASSEQGRVFGNTIYF. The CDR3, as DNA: TGTGCCAGCAGTGAACAGGGGCGAGTGTTTGGAAACACCATATATTTT.